A single sample is the source of the 14 T cell receptor beta chains below, sequenced in a study of control samples from healthy donors and cancer patients. Here immunoSEQ multiplex PCR was the method, and the copy in TCRdb shows in-frame clones only, minus some. The profile shows under 200,000 clones, 90% to 95% of them singletons. The sequenced sample consisted of blood. The receptors come from a woman between 25 and 40 years old in good health.

This chain links TRBV4-3 with TRBJ2-1; 8 positions match TRBD2. V was pared by 1 base and J by 6 bases, with 5 bases of the junction left unmatched. Germline-derived CDR1 and CDR2 are LGHNA and YSLEER. The CDR3 loop spans 15 amino acids. CDR3 DNA: TGCGCCAGCAGCCAAGTTAGGACTAGCCGCAATGAGCAGTTCTTC. As protein: CASSQVRTSRNEQFF.

The chain employs TRBV11-3 and TRBJ2-1, with TRBD2 matching over 7 bases. The CDR3 is made up of 15 amino acids. CDR1 is SGHNT, CDR2 YENEEA, per germline. The V gene end was trimmed by 5 bases and the J gene end by 5 bases; junction bases not matched to a gene: 9. CDR3 in DNA: TGTGCCAGCAGCCTAGGCGGGACTAAGAACAATGAGCAGTTCTTC. Protein product: CASSLGGTKNNEQFF.

This rearrangement joins TRBV28 to TRBJ2-5, with 14 bases identical to TRBD2. Germline loops: CDR1 MDHEN, CDR2 SYDVKM. The CDR3 consists of 15 residues. Losses at the gene ends were 6 bases for V and 5 bases for J; bases not matched to a gene: 5. The CDR3 nucleotides are TGTGCCAGCAGGACTAGCGGGAGGGCGGTGGAGACCCAGTACTTC. Protein sequence: CASRTSGRAVETQYF.

CDR3 residues: CASRPGQGNEKLFF. CDR3 nucleotide sequence: TGTGCCAGCAGACCGGGACAGGGAAATGAAAAACTGTTTTTT. The rearrangement links TRBV2 to TRBJ1-4, with 9 bases matching TRBD1. The V and J ends lost 6 bases and 5 bases, in that order; junction bases with no gene match: 4. Germline V gives CDR1 SNHLY, CDR2 FYNNEI. CDR3 length equals 14 residues. The whole variable domain, filled in from reference TRBV2 and TRBJ1-4, reads EPEVTQTPSHQVTQMGQEVILRCVPISNHLYFYWYRQILGQKVEFLVSFYNNEISEKSEIFDDQFSVERPDGSNFTLKIRSTKLEDSAMYFCASRPGQGNEKLFFGSGTQLSVL.

V gene TRBV6-5 combines with J gene TRBJ1-2; 10 bases align to TRBD1. Trimming at V came to 2 bases and at J to 4 bases, leaving 4 bases not matched to a gene. The CDR3 is made up of 15 amino acids. Looked up from germline, CDR1 is MNHEY and CDR2 is SVGAGI. The CDR3, as DNA: TGTGCCAGCAGTTACCAGACAGGGGGCGGCTATGGCTACACCTTC. It codes for CASSYQTGGGYGYTF.

The V call is TRBV6-2 or TRBV6-3, the J call TRBJ2-5, with 10 bases matching TRBD1. CDR3 length: 13 residues. CDR1 is MNHEY, CDR2 SVGEGT, per germline. Trimming took 5 bases from V and 5 from J; bases not matched to a gene: 2. The CDR3 loop reads CASSPGQGETQYF. The DNA of the CDR3 is TGTGCCAGCAGTCCGGGACAGGGGGAGACCCAGTACTTC.

The V gene is TRBV21-1, the J gene TRBJ2-6; the listed D gene, TRBD1, was not tested against the DNA. TRBV21-1 is a known pseudogene. The CDR3 is made up of 16 amino acids. The CDR3 sequence is CASSKTGGSGANVLTF. CDR3 coding DNA: TGTGCCAGCAGCAAGACAGGGGGCTCTGGGGCCAACGTCCTGACTTTC.

The CDR3 region has the DNA TGCGCCAGCAGCTGCGAGTACTTC. It codes for CASSCEYF. The rearrangement joins TRBV5-1 to TRBJ2-5; D is unclear. Germline V gene sequence: CDR1 SGHRS, CDR2 YFSETQ. The V and J ends lost 3 bases and 12 bases respectively, with 3 bases between them. CDR3 size: 8 residues. Variable domain in full (rest from reference TRBV5-1 and TRBJ2-5): KAGVTQTPRYLIKTRGQQVTLSCSPISGHRSVSWYQQTPGQGLQFLFEYFSETQRNKGNFPGRFSGRQFSNSRSEMNVSTLELGDSALYLCASSCEYFGPGTRLLVL.

The chain joins TRBV6-5 to TRBJ2-3; 14 positions match TRBD2. CDR3 length: 15 residues. J gave up 4 bases and V 6 bases, and 3 bases lay outside the gene matches. Germline V CDR1 and CDR2: MNHEY, SVGAGI. The CDR3 here is CASRTSGRVADTQYF. DNA of the CDR3: TGTGCCAGCAGGACTAGCGGGAGGGTCGCAGATACGCAGTATTTT.

The V gene is TRBV11-3, the J gene TRBJ2-7; the match to TRBD2 covers 13 bases. Trimming cost V 0 bases and J 7 bases; bases outside gene matches: 6. This CDR3 region has 16 residues. Per germline, CDR1 SGHNT and CDR2 YENEEA. CDR3 sequence (DNA): TGTGCCAGCAGCTTAGATTGGGGACTAGCGGGAAGGGAGCAGTACTTC. The encoded protein is CASSLDWGLAGREQYF.

This clone was detected only a few times. The chain couples TRBV4-1 to TRBJ2-7; 10 positions agree with TRBD2. The trim removed 4 bases at V and 0 bases at J, leaving 3 bases unmatched. This CDR3 region has 15 residues. CDR1 is MGHRA, CDR2 YSYEKL, per germline. Here the CDR3 DNA reads TGCGCCAGCAGCCCGAGCGGGAGGGGCTCCTACGAGCAGTACTTC. As protein: CASSPSGRGSYEQYF.

The chain links TRBV5-1 to TRBJ1-1, with D possibly being TRBD1 (6 bases). CDR1 and CDR2 (germline): SGHRS, YFSETQ. V dropped 2 bases and J dropped 1 base, with 12 bases sitting between them. The CDR3 sequence is 15 residues long. Here the CDR3 reads CASSFTQGPNTEAFF. DNA for the CDR3: TGCGCCAGCAGCTTCACACAGGGACCGAACACTGAAGCTTTCTTT. Variable domain in full (rest from reference TRBV5-1 and TRBJ1-1): KAGVTQTPRYLIKTRGQQVTLSCSPISGHRSVSWYQQTPGQGLQFLFEYFSETQRNKGNFPGRFSGRQFSNSRSEMNVSTLELGDSALYLCASSFTQGPNTEAFFGQGTRLTVV.

The V gene is TRBV29-1, the J gene TRBJ1-1; D gene ambiguous. V lost 5 bases and J 4 bases, leaving 14 bases between the germline ends. CDR3 length: 13 amino acids. Germline values: CDR1 SQVTM, CDR2 ANQGSEA. The CDR3 reads CSVSGVTSTEAFF. The DNA for the CDR3 is TGCAGCGTTTCCGGGGTTACGAGCACTGAAGCTTTCTTT.

This chain links TRBV5-1 with TRBJ1-2; 8 bases fit TRBD1. CDR1 and CDR2 from the germline V gene are SGHRS and YFSETQ. J was trimmed by 2 bases and V by 1 base; bases with no gene match: 1. CDR3 length equals 14 residues. This CDR3 is CASSLWTGNYGYTF. CDR3 in DNA: TGCGCCAGCAGCTTGTGGACAGGGAACTATGGCTACACCTTC.